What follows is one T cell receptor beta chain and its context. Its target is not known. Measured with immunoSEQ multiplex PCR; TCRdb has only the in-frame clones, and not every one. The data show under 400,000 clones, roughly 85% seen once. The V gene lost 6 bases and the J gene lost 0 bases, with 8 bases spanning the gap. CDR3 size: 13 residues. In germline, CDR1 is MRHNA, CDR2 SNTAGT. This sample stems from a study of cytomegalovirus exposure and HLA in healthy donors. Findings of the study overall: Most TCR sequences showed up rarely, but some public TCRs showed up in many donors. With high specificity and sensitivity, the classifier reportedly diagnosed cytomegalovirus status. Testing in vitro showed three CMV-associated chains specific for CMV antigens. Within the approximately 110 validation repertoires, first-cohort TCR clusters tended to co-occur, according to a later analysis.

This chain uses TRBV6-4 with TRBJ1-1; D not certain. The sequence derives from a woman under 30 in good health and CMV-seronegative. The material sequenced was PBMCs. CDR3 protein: CASRRGMNTEAFF. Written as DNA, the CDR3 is TGTGCCAGCAGACGAGGGATGAACACTGAAGCTTTCTTT.